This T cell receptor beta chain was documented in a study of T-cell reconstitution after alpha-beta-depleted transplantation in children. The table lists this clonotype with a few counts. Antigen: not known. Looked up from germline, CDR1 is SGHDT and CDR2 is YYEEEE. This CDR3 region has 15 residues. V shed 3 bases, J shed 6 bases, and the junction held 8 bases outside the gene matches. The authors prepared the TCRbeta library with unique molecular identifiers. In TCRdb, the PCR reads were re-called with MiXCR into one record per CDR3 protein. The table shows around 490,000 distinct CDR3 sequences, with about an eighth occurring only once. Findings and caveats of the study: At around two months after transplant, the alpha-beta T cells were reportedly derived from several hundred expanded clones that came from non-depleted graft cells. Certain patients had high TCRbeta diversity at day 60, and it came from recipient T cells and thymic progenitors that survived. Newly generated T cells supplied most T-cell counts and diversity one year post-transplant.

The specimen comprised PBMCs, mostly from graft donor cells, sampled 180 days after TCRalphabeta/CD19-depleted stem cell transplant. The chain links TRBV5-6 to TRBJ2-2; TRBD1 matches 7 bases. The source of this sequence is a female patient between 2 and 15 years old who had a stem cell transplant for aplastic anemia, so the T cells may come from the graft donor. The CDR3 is CASSSDRDPPGELFF. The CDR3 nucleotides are TGTGCCAGCAGCTCTGACAGGGATCCCCCCGGGGAGCTGTTTTTT.